This TCR beta chain came from a study of cytomegalovirus exposure and HLA in healthy donors. Turning to the study itself: The 130 or so validation repertoires were reported in a later analysis to have been generated on the same platform as the roughly 720 first-cohort repertoires. Overall study findings and caveats: The listing of 150 to 200 TCR beta chains classed them as cytomegalovirus-associated. The finding came from a later analysis; first-cohort TCR clusters tended to co-occur in the 130 or so validation repertoires.

This CDR3 is 14 amino acids long. Germline lookup yields CDR1 SGDLS and CDR2 YYNGEE. Trimming shortened V by 0 bases and J by 8 bases, and 11 bases separated the two germline ends. The donors were in the approximately 130-subject validation cohort; that cohort was separate from the roughly 700-subject first cohort. A word on this clone: Its target is not known.

TCRdb's copy holds only in-frame clones and misses some; the assay was immunoSEQ multiplex PCR. Of over 150,000 clones listed, approximately 84% are singletons. The receptor was derived from a woman between 18 and 29 years old in good health and CMV-seropositive. Sequencing was performed on PBMCs. This rearrangement joins TRBV9 to TRBJ1-4; D is perhaps TRBD1 (6 bases). CDR3 bases: TGTGCCAGCAGCGTAGAGGGGGTCGGGGAAAAACTGTTTTTT. This encodes CASSVEGVGEKLFF.